What follows is one T cell receptor (beta chain) and its context. Its antigen is unknown. Exclusion criteria comprised uncontrolled infection, other autoimmune disease, pregnancy or lactation. The CDR3 runs to 16 residues. The germline CDR1 and CDR2 sequences are MGHDK and SYGVNS. V shed 3 bases and J 2 bases; nucleotides not matched to a gene: 7. There were TCR beta CDR3 regions amplified from RNA transcripts. During a first-round RT-PCR of the TCR CDR3, the HTBI primer set was used. One entry per CDR3 protein, called by TCRdb with MiXCR from the multiplex PCR reads. The sample carries about 350,000 distinct CDR3 sequences, 11% to 15% recorded once. The record originates from a study of T cells in Graves' hyperthyroidism and ophthalmopathy. Study-level results: Expanded thyroid clonotypes (above 0.001) were mostly also found in blood. Onset of ophthalmopathy came a median roughly 6.5 months after the model predicted it.

Sample: blood. The TCR sequence derives from a woman in her thirties with Graves' hyperthyroidism. This rearrangement joins TRBV25-1 to TRBJ2-3, with 8 nucleotides matching TRBD1. The CDR3 reads CASSDRQGTYTDTQYF. Here the CDR3 DNA reads TGTGCCAGCAGTGACCGACAGGGGACTTACACAGATACGCAGTATTTT.